These T cell receptor beta chains were read from a single sample in a study of T cells after yellow fever vaccination. TCRdb re-derived calls from the 5' RACE reads in MiXCR, one entry per CDR3 protein. The table has 200,000 to 250,000 distinct CDR3 sequences, around 3.1% seen once; the top ten hold about 3%. The sequenced sample was CD4+ T cells sorted from PBMCs, obtained 10 days after the yellow fever booster vaccination. These receptors all stem from a man between 18 and 35 years old who received the YFV17D yellow fever vaccine. Both conserved end residues are part of each CDR3. A D gene is named only where the DNA matches it firmly. The size of a clone is reported for some rows only, either as once, few or many, or as a class for expanded clones.

clone size	D gene	V gene	J gene	CDR3 protein	CDR3 DNA
few	TRBD1	TRBV5-1	TRBJ1-2	CASSQTPGQGHYGYTF	TGCGCCAGCAGTCAGACCCCGGGACAGGGGCACTATGGCTACACCTTC
NA	TRBD1	TRBV4-1	TRBJ1-2	CASSRTGGQNYGYTF	TGCGCCAGCAGCCGCACAGGGGGCCAGAACTATGGCTACACCTTC
many	TRBD1	TRBV19	TRBJ2-5	CASRGTAQETQYF	TGTGCCAGTAGGGGGACAGCACAAGAGACCCAGTACTTC
many	TRBD1	TRBV29-1	TRBJ1-1	CSVVGQGAKAEAFF	TGCAGCGTTGTTGGGCAGGGGGCGAAGGCTGAAGCTTTCTTT
many	NA	TRBV5-1	TRBJ2-6	CASSLGWAGDLGANVLTF	TGCGCCAGCAGCTTGGGCTGGGCAGGGGATCTTGGGGCCAACGTCCTGACTTTC
many	TRBD1	TRBV7-2	TRBJ1-1	CASSNRQGDTEAFF	TGTGCCAGCAGCAATCGACAGGGGGACACTGAAGCTTTCTTT
few	NA	TRBV29-1	TRBJ1-1	CSVERAFF	TGCAGCGTTGAAAGGGCTTTCTTT
NA	NA	TRBV5-1	TRBJ1-1	CASDTQGRGNTEAFF	TGCGCCAGCGACACCCAGGGTCGCGGGAACACTGAAGCTTTCTTT
few	TRBD2	TRBV6-5	TRBJ2-1	CASSYGAGGIDEQFF	TGTGCCAGCAGTTACGGTGCGGGGGGGATCGATGAGCAGTTCTTC
few	NA	TRBV12-3/TRBV12-4	TRBJ2-3	CASSFGWASTDTQYF	TGTGCCAGCAGTTTTGGGTGGGCTAGCACAGATACGCAGTATTTT
many	NA	TRBV9	TRBJ2-1	CASSAYFNEQFF	TGTGCCAGCAGTGCCTACTTCAATGAGCAGTTCTTC
few	TRBD1	TRBV7-9	TRBJ1-1	CASSLTGGVAEAFF	TGTGCCAGCAGCTTAACAGGGGGTGTCGCTGAAGCTTTCTTT
many	NA	TRBV5-1	TRBJ2-2	CASSLASLDTGELFF	TGCGCCAGCAGCTTGGCAAGCTTAGACACCGGGGAGCTGTTTTTT
many	NA	TRBV20-1	TRBJ1-1	CSVLSAGTNTEAFF	TGCAGTGTCCTAAGTGCGGGTACGAACACTGAAGCTTTCTTT
many	NA	TRBV20-1	TRBJ1-1	CSAAGANTEAFF	TGCAGTGCTGCCGGGGCGAACACTGAAGCTTTCTTT
many	NA	TRBV2	TRBJ1-1	CASNPGQQNTEAFF	TGTGCCAGCAACCCCGGTCAGCAGAACACTGAAGCTTTCTTT
many	TRBD2	TRBV20-1	TRBJ2-5	CSAIGTSGGQETQYF	TGCAGTGCCATTGGGACTAGCGGGGGGCAAGAGACCCAGTACTTC
NA	NA	TRBV5-1	TRBJ2-6	CASRPGGGQSNSGANVLTF	TGCGCCAGCAGGCCCGGTGGGGGGCAATCCAACTCTGGGGCCAACGTCCTGACTTTC
many	TRBD2	TRBV7-3	TRBJ2-5	CASSTTSGNPGTQYF	TGTGCCAGCAGCACGACTAGCGGGAACCCAGGGACCCAGTACTTC
many	NA	TRBV5-1	TRBJ2-7	CASSLLEGTYEQYF	TGCGCCAGCAGCTTGCTAGAGGGCACCTACGAGCAGTACTTC
many	TRBD1	TRBV10-3	TRBJ2-7	CAIREDRVPYEQYF	TGTGCCATCAGGGAGGACAGGGTCCCCTACGAGCAGTACTTC
NA	NA	TRBV29-1	TRBJ2-3	CSVGGLALLNTDTQYF	TGCAGCGTTGGGGGGCTAGCCCTGCTGAACACAGATACGCAGTATTTT
few	TRBD1	TRBV6-6	TRBJ2-5	CASSPVPGQGAQGSAETQYF	TGTGCCAGCAGTCCGGTCCCGGGACAGGGGGCTCAAGGTTCGGCGGAGACCCAGTACTTC
few	NA	TRBV7-6	TRBJ2-1	CASSLAKGNLYNEQFF	TGTGCCAGCAGCTTAGCGAAAGGGAACCTTTACAATGAGCAGTTCTTC
few	NA	TRBV5-4	TRBJ2-3	CASSLRGGPTDTQYF	TGTGCCAGCAGCTTAAGAGGGGGGCCCACAGATACGCAGTATTTT
many	NA	TRBV7-2	TRBJ2-7	CASSLVARGDPYEQYF	TGTGCCAGCAGCTTAGTCGCGAGAGGAGACCCCTACGAGCAGTACTTC
many	TRBD1	TRBV5-1	TRBJ1-5	CASSSGGLGQPQHF	TGCGCCAGCAGCTCAGGGGGTTTGGGTCAGCCCCAGCATTTT
few	NA	TRBV3-1	TRBJ1-4	CASSQDQKDSYNEKLFF	TGTGCCAGCAGCCAAGATCAAAAGGACAGCTATAATGAAAAACTGTTTTTT
many	NA	TRBV5-1	TRBJ1-5	CASSPGEGGLYQPQHF	TGCGCCAGCAGTCCCGGGGAGGGGGGCCTTTATCAGCCCCAGCATTTT
many	NA	TRBV5-1	TRBJ1-1	CASSLKGDTEAFF	TGCGCCAGCAGCTTAAAAGGGGACACTGAAGCTTTCTTT
NA	NA	TRBV7-2	TRBJ1-3	CASSELNQGNTIYF	TGTGCCAGCAGCGAACTCAACCAAGGAAACACCATATATTTT
many	NA	TRBV19	TRBJ1-2	CASTGDYGYTF	TGTGCCAGTACAGGGGACTATGGCTACACCTTC
many	TRBD2	TRBV7-9	TRBJ2-3	CASSPTSADTQYF	TGTGCCAGCAGCCCCACTAGCGCAGATACGCAGTATTTT
few	TRBD1	TRBV11-3	TRBJ2-1	CASSLGTDYNEQFF	TGTGCCAGCAGCTTGGGGACAGATTACAATGAGCAGTTCTTC
NA	NA	TRBV2	TRBJ2-5	CASGQGQETQYF	TGTGCCAGCGGGCAGGGGCAAGAGACCCAGTACTTC
few	TRBD2	TRBV20-1	TRBJ2-1	CSAANAGTSSYNEQFF	TGCAGTGCGGCGAATGCCGGGACTAGCTCCTACAATGAGCAGTTCTTC
many	TRBD1	TRBV5-1	TRBJ2-3	CASSTDRGGDTQYF	TGCGCCAGCAGCACGGACAGGGGGGGAGATACGCAGTATTTT
many	NA	TRBV29-1	TRBJ2-1	CSVGRGSSSYNEQFF	TGCAGCGTTGGTCGGGGGTCAAGCTCCTACAATGAGCAGTTCTTC
many	TRBD1	TRBV20-1	TRBJ1-4	CSARGPGGAGTNEKLFF	TGCAGTGCTAGAGGACCAGGGGGCGCTGGAACTAATGAAAAACTGTTTTTT
few	NA	TRBV11-2	TRBJ1-5	CASSLDRAQPQHF	TGTGCCAGCAGCTTAGACAGGGCTCAGCCCCAGCATTTT
few	NA	TRBV11-1	TRBJ2-1	CASSNPGMSSYNEQFF	TGTGCCAGCAGCAACCCAGGGATGAGCTCCTACAATGAGCAGTTCTTC
few	TRBD1	TRBV7-6	TRBJ2-7	CASSLLGQGIGGQYF	TGTGCCAGCAGCTTATTGGGACAGGGGATCGGTGGGCAGTACTTC
few	TRBD1	TRBV3-1	TRBJ1-3	CASSVQTGENTIYF	TGTGCCAGCAGCGTTCAGACAGGGGAGAACACCATATATTTT
NA	NA	TRBV5-5	TRBJ2-2	CASSLYRGAVTGELFF	TGTGCCAGCAGCTTGTATAGGGGCGCAGTGACCGGGGAGCTGTTTTTT
many	TRBD1	TRBV5-1	TRBJ1-1	CASSLALLGQGNTEAFF	TGCGCCAGCAGCTTGGCCCTATTAGGACAGGGGAACACTGAAGCTTTCTTT
NA	TRBD2	TRBV20-1	TRBJ2-7	CSAERGSYEQYF	TGCAGTGCTGAGCGGGGAAGCTACGAGCAGTACTTC
few	NA	TRBV5-6	TRBJ2-1	CASSRQVEQFF	TGTGCCAGCAGTCGACAGGTTGAGCAGTTCTTC
NA	NA	TRBV4-3	TRBJ2-2	CASSHAGRGSAGELFF	TGCGCCAGCAGCCACGCCGGCCGAGGATCCGCCGGGGAGCTGTTTTTT
NA	TRBD2	TRBV4-3	TRBJ2-3	CASSQEVNLGGASGTDTQYF	TGCGCCAGCAGCCAAGAAGTAAATCTCGGGGGGGCCTCTGGCACAGATACGCAGTATTTT
NA	NA	TRBV5-1	TRBJ2-1	CASSSDGDATYNEQFF	TGCGCCAGCAGCTCGGATGGGGACGCCACTTACAATGAGCAGTTCTTC